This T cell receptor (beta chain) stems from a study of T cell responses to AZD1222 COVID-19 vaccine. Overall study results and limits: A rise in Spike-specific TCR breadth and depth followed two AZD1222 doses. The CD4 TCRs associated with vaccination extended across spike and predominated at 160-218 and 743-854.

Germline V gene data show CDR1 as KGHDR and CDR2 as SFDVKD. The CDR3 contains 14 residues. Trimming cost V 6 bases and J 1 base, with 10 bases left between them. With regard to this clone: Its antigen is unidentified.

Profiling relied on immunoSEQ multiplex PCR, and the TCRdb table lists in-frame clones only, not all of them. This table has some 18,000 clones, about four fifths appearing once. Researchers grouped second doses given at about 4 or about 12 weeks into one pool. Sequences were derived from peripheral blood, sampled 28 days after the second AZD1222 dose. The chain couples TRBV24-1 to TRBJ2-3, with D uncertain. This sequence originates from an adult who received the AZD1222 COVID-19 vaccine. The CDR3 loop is CATSMDGGTDTQYF. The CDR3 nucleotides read TGTGCCACCAGTATGGACGGAGGCACAGATACGCAGTATTTT.